The present entry profiles one T cell receptor (beta chain) with its context. What it recognizes is unknown. Method: immunoSEQ multiplex PCR; TCRdb's copy keeps in-frame clones and lacks some. The sample has under 80,000 clones, approximately 85% seen once. These data come from a study of T cell responses to AZD1222 COVID-19 vaccine. Study-level points and caveats: Clonal diversity may have been underestimated in mostly white British donors.

The CDR3 sequence is 16 residues long. Germline CDR1 reads SEHNR; CDR2 reads FQNEAQ (reference sequence). V dropped 3 bases and J dropped 1 base, with 16 bases sitting between them. Sequencing was performed on peripheral blood, taken 28 days after the second AZD1222 dose. This clonotype originated in an adult who received the AZD1222 COVID-19 vaccine. This rearrangement joins TRBV7-9 to TRBJ2-7, with D perhaps TRBD1 (5 bases). This CDR3 reads CASSFVRSTESYEQYF. The CDR3 DNA sequence: TGTGCCAGCAGCTTCGTCAGATCGACAGAATCCTACGAGCAGTACTTC.